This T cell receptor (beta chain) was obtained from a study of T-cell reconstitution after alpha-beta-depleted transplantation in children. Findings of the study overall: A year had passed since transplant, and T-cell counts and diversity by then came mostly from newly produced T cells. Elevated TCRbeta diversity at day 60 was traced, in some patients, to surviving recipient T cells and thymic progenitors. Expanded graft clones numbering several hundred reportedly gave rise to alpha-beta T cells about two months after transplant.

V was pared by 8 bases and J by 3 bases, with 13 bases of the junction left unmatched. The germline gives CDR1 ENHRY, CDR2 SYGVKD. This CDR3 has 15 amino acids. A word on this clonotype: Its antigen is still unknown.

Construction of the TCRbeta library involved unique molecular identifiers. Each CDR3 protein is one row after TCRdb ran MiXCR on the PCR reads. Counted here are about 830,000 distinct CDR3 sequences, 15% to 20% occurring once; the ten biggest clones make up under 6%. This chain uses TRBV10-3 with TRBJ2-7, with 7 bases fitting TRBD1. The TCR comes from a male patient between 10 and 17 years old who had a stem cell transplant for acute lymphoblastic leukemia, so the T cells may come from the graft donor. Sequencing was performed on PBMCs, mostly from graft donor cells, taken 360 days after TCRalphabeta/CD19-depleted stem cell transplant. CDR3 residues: CAIQEADRAIYEQYF. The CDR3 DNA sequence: TGTGCCATCCAGGAGGCCGACAGGGCTATCTACGAGCAGTACTTC.